This TCR beta chain was obtained from a study of control samples from healthy donors and cancer patients. The CDR3 is 16 residues long. Only in-frame clones appear in the TCRdb table, and some are missing; sequencing was by immunoSEQ multiplex PCR. The sample yields around 92,000 clones, roughly 78% seen once. The chain couples TRBV1 to TRBJ2-4; the table assigns TRBD2, which was not confirmed against the DNA. TRBV1 is a recognized pseudogene. The sequencing input was blood. The clonotype was recovered from a man aged 60 to 69 in good health. The CDR3 nucleotides are TGCACCAGCAGCCCTCCTGTGACTAGAGGCAAAAACATTCAGTACTTC. Translation: CTSSPPVTRGKNIQYF.